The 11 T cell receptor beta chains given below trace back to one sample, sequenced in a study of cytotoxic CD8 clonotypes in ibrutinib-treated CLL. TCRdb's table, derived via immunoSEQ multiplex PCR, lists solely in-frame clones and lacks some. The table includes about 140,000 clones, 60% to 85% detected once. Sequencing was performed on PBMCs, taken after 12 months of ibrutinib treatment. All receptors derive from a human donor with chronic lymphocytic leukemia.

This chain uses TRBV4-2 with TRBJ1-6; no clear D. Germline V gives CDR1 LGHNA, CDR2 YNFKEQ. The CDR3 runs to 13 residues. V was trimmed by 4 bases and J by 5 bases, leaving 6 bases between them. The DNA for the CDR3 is TGTGCCAGCAGCCTCGACCATAATTCACCCCTCCACTTT. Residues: CASSLDHNSPLHF.

This chain's CDR3 is CASSVIRAEAFF. Written as DNA, the CDR3 is TGTGCCAGCAGCGTTATTAGGGCTGAAGCTTTCTTT. V gene TRBV9 combines with J gene TRBJ1-1; D is uncertain. Germline V lookup: CDR1 SGDLS, CDR2 YYNGEE. The CDR3 runs 12 residues. V lost 2 bases to trimming and J lost 6 bases, with 8 bases between them.

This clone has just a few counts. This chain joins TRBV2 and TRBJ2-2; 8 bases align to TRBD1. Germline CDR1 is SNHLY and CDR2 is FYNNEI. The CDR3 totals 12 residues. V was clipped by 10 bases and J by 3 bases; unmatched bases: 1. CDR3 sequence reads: CATTGDTGELFF. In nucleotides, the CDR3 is TGTGCCACGACAGGGGACACCGGGGAGCTGTTTTTT.

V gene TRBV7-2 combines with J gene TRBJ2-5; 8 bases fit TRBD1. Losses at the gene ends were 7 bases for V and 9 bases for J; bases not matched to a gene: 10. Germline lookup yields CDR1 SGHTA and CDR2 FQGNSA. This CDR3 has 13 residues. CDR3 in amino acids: CASTGRQGASQYF. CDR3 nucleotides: TGTGCCAGCACCGGTCGGCAGGGGGCATCCCAGTACTTC.

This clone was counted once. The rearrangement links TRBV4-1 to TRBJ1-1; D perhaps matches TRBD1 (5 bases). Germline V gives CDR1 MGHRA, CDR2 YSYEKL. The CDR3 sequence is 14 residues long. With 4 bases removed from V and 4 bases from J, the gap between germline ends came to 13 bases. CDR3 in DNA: TGCGCCAGCAGCCTTGGACGGGGGAGCACTGAAGCTTTCTTT. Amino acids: CASSLGRGSTEAFF.

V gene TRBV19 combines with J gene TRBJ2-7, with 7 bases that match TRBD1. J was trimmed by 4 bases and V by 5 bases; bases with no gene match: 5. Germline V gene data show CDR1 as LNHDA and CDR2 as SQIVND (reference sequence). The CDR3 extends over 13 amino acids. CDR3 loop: CASSFSQGYEQYF. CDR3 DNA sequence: TGTGCCAGTAGTTTCTCACAGGGGTACGAGCAGTACTTC.

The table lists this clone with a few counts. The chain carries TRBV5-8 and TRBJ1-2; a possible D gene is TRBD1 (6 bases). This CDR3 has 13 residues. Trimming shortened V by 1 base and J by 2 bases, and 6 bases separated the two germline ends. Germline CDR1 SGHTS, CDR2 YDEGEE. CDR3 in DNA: TGTGCCAGCAGCTTGCAGGGGAACTATGGCTACACCTTC. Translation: CASSLQGNYGYTF.

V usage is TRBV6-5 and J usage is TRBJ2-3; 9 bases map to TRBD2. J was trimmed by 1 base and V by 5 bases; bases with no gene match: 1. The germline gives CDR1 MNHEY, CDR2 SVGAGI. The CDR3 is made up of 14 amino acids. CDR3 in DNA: TGTGCCAGCAGTCGCGGGGGGGGCACAGATACGCAGTATTTT. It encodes CASSRGGGTDTQYF.

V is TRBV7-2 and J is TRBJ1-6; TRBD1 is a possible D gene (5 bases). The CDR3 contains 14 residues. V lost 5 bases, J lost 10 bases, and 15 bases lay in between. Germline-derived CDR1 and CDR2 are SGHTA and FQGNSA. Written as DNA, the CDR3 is TGTGCCAGCAGCAAGGGGCAGGGTACATCACCCCTCCACTTT. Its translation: CASSKGQGTSPLHF.

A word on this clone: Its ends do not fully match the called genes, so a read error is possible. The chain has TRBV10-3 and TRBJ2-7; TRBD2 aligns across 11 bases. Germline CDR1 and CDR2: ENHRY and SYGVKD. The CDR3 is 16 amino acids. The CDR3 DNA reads TGTGCCAGCAGTGGACTAGCGGGCGCGAGCTCCTACGAGCAGTACTTC. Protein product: CASSGLAGASSYEQYF.

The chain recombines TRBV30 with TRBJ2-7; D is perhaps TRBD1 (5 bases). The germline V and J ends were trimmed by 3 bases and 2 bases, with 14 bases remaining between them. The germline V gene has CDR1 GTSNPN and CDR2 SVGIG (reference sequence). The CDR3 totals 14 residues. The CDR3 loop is CAWRSARATYEQYF. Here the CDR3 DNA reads TGTGCCTGGAGGAGCGCCAGGGCTACCTACGAGCAGTACTTC. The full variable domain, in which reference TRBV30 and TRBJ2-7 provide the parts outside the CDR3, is SQTIHQWPATLVQPVGSPLSLECTVEGTSNPNLYWYRQAAGRGLQLLFYSVGIGQISSEVPQNLSASRPQDRQFILSSKKLLLSDSGFYLCAWRSARATYEQYFGPGTRLTVT.